This T cell receptor beta chain was profiled in a study of cytomegalovirus exposure and HLA in healthy donors. Overall study results and limits: Several of the most significant clusters appeared, in a later analysis, to be linked to common viral pathogens.

This clone has only one observation. What it binds is unknown. The PCR contained 60 Vbeta and 13 Jbeta primers. Only in-frame clones appear in the TCRdb table, and some are missing; sequencing was by immunoSEQ multiplex PCR. The data show roughly 110,000 clones, 76% seen once. CDR1 is SEHNR and CDR2 is FQNEAQ in the germline V gene (reference sequence). Trimming cost V 3 bases and J 6 bases; bases outside gene matches: 8. CDR3 size: 15 residues. Sequencing used PBMCs. V usage is TRBV7-9 and J usage is TRBJ2-4, with 7 bases fitting TRBD1. The TCR was taken from a woman aged 40 to 50 in good health and CMV-seropositive. CDR3 residues: CASSLPGTELNIQYF. Here the CDR3 DNA reads TGTGCCAGCAGCTTGCCCGGGACAGAGCTAAACATTCAGTACTTC. Variable domain in full (rest from reference TRBV7-9 and TRBJ2-4): DTGVSQNPRHKITKRGQNVTFRCDPISEHNRLYWYRQTLGQGPEFLTYFQNEAQLEKSRLLSDRFSAERPKGSFSTLEIQRTEQGDSAMYLCASSLPGTELNIQYFGAGTRLSVL.